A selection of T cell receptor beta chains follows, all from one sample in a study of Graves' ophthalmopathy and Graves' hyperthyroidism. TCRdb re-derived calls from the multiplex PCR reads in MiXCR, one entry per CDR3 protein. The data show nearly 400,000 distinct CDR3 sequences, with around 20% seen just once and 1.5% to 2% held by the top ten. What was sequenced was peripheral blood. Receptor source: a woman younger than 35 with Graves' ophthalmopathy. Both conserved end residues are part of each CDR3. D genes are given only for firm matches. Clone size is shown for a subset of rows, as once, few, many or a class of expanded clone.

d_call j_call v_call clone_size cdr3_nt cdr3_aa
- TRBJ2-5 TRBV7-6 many TGTGCCAGCAGCCCTGCGATACAGCCTGCTGGGGAGACCCAGTACTTC CASSPAIQPAGETQYF
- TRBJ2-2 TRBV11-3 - TGTGCCAGCAGCTGGGAGCTGGGGACCGGGGAGCTGTTTTTT CASSWELGTGELFF
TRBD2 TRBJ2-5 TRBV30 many TGTGCCTGGAGTGTAGCGGGAGCGGGTCAAGAGACCCAGTACTTC CAWSVAGAGQETQYF
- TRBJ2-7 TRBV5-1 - TGCGCCGGCAGCCAGGACACCTACGAGCAGTACTTC CAGSQDTYEQYF
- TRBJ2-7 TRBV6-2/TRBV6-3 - TGTGCCAGCAGCGAGGCATCAGCGTCCAGCCTCTACGAGCAGTACTTC CASSEASASSLYEQYF
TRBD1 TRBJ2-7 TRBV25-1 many TGTGCCAGCAGTCGACAGGGAATATCCTACGAGCAGTACTTC CASSRQGISYEQYF
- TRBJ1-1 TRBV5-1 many TGCGCCAGCAGCGTTTCCAGGGTGAACACTGAAGCTTTCTTT CASSVSRVNTEAFF
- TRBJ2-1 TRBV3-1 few TGTGCCAGCAGCCACACTAGTGATTACAATGAGCAGTTCTTC CASSHTSDYNEQFF
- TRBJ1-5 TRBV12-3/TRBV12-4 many TGTGCCAGCAGCCCCCAACTTGATGAGTTCGTCAATCAGCCCCAGCATTTT CASSPQLDEFVNQPQHF
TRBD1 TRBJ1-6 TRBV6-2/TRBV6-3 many TGTGCCAGCCGATTACCGATCGGGACAGTCTATAATTCACCCCTCCACTTT CASRLPIGTVYNSPLHF
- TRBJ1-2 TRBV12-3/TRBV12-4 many TGTGCCAGCAGTGACAGGCCAGCTAACTATGGCTACACCTTC CASSDRPANYGYTF
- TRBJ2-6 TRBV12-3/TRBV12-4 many TGTGCCAGCAGGCAGGGGAGGGACTCTCTTCTGGGTCCCAACGTCCTGACTTTC CASRQGRDSLLGPNVLTF
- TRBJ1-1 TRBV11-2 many TGTGCCAGCAGGTGGGGACACGCGAACACTGAAGCTTTCTTT CASRWGHANTEAFF
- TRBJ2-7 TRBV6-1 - TGTGCCAGCTACAGGGGAGGGACTAGACTCTCCTACGAGCAGTACTTC CASYRGGTRLSYEQYF
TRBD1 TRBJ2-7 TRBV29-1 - TGCAGCGTGGAAGGGACAGGAGACTACGAGCAGTACTTC CSVEGTGDYEQYF
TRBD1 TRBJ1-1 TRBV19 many TGTGCCAGTACCAATGAAAGCGTTGTTCCCAGGGGGGCTTTCTTT CASTNESVVPRGAFF